This T cell receptor (beta chain) was found in a study of cytotoxic CD8 clonotypes in ibrutinib-treated CLL. The table lists this clone with a few counts. The antigen remains unidentified. The same CDR3 can be traced to other DNA sequences in this sample. Generated by immunoSEQ multiplex PCR, the TCRdb table keeps only in-frame clones and is missing some. The table lists approximately 330,000 clones, roughly 85% of them singletons, with 6.5% to 8% in the top ten. Trimming removed 5 bases at V and 5 bases at J, with 12 bases between. The CDR3 length is 13 residues. Germline V gene sequence: CDR1 SGHAT, CDR2 FQNNGV. Findings of the study overall: Sampling time points were not equivalent between sustained-remission and progressing patients. Rising at ibrutinib response, clonality subsequently fell back toward baseline at progression. Relative to age-matched healthy donors, clonality at baseline was higher, and it tracked circulating CD8+ T-cell counts.

This clonotype was obtained from a human donor with chronic lymphocytic leukemia. The chain recombines TRBV11-2 with TRBJ1-1; D is ambiguous. This specimen was PBMCs, taken before ibrutinib treatment. CDR3 protein: CASSLDRGTEAFF. The DNA for the CDR3 is TGTGCCAGCAGCCTCGACCGGGGAACTGAAGCTTTCTTT.